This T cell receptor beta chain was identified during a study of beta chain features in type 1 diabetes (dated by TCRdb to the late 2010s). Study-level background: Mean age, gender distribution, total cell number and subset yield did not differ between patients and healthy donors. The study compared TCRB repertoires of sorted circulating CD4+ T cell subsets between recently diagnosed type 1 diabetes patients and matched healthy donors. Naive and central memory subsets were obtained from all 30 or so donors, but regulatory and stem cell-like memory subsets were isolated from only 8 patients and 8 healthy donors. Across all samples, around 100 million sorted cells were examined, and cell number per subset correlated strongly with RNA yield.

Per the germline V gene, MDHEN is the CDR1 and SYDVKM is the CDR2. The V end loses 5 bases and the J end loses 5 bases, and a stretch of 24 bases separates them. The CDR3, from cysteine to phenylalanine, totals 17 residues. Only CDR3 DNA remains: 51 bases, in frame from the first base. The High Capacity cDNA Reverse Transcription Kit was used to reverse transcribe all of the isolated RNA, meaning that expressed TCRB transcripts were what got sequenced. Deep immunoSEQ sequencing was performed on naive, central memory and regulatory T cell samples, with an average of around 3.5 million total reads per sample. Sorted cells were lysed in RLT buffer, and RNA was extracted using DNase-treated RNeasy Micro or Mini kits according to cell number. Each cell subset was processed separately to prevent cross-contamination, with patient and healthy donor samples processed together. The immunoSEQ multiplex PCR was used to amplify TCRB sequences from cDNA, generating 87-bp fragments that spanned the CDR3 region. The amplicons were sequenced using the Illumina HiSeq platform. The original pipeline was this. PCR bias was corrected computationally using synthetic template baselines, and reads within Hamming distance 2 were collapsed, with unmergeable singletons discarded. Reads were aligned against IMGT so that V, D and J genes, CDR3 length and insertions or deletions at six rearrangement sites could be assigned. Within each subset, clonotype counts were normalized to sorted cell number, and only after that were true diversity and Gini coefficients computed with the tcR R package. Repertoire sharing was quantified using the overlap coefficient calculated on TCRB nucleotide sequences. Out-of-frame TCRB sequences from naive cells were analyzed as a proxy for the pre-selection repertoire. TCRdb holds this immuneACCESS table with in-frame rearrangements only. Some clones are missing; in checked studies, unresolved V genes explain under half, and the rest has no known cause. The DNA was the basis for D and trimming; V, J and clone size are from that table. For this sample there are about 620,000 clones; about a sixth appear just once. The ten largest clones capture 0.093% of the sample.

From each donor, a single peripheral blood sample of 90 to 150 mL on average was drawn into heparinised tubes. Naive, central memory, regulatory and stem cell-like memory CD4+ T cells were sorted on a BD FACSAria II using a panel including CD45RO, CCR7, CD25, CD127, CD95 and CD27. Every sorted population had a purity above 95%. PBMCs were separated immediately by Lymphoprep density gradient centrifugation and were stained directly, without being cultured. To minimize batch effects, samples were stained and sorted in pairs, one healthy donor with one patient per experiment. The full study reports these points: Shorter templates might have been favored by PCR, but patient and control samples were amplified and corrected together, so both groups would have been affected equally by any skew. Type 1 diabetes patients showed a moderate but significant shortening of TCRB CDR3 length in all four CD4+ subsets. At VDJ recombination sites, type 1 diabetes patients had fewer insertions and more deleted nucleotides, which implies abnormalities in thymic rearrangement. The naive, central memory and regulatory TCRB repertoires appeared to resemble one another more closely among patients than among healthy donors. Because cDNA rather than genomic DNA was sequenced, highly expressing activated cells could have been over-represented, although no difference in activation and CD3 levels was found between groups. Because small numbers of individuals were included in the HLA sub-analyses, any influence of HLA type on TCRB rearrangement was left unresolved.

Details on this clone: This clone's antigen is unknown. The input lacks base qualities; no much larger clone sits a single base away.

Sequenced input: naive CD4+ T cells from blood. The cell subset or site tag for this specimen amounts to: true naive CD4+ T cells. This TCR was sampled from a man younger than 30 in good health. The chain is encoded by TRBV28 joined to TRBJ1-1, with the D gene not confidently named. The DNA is TGTGCCAGCAGTCCCCGCCAGTCGGTAGTTTCTAATACTGAAGCTTTCTTT. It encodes CASSPRQSVVSNTEAFF.